This T cell receptor (beta chain) was identified during a study of neurological immune-mediated disorders. Note on this clonotype: Its specificity is not known.

Germline loops: CDR1 DFQATT, CDR2 SNEGSKA (reference sequence). V lost 7 bases to trimming and J lost 1 base, with 14 bases between them. The CDR3 consists of 13 residues. Study outcomes and limitations: Among 34 multiple sclerosis patients, phylogenetic grouping put the repertoires of 18 into a single related-CDR3 cluster, a possible signature. The greatest TCR clonal expansion occurred in HTLV-1-associated myelopathy and the least in multiple sclerosis, which fell below healthy controls.

Synthesis of cDNA was accomplished via 5'RACE employing 10-nucleotide random UMIs. Each CDR3 protein gets one entry after TCRdb re-called the 5' RACE reads with MiXCR. The sample lists 60,000 to 85,000 distinct CDR3 sequences, under 5.5% seen once, with about 2.2% in the top ten. Unsorted libraries came from 2 million PBMCs stored at -80 °C. This TCR was sampled from a woman between 65 and 79 years old with multiple sclerosis. The chain is built from TRBV20-1 and TRBJ2-7; D might be TRBD2 (5 bases). Material: PBMCs. DNA of the CDR3: TGCAGTGATAGGGAGACTTTGTCCTACGAGCAGTACTTC. Translating it yields CSDRETLSYEQYF.